This T cell receptor beta chain was sequenced in a study of blood T cell repertoires in COVID-19. The overall study: PBMCs, B-cell-depleted T cells, or T cells provided the cDNA or gDNA that made up the material.

Method: immunoSEQ multiplex PCR; TCRdb's copy keeps in-frame clones and lacks some. This sample has 200,000 to 250,000 clones; around 90% occur once, and the top ten carry just under 6.5%. This CDR3 contains 14 residues. The V gene's germline CDR1 is KGHSH and CDR2 LQKENI. V was cut by 4 bases and J by 2 bases, with 12 bases left in between. The clonotype originates from a woman under 40 with acute COVID-19. This chain connects TRBV18 to TRBJ2-7; possible D gene TRBD1, 6 bases. Specimen: PBMCs or T cells enriched from blood (not recorded which). DNA of the CDR3: TGTGCCAGCTCACTGGAGAAGGGGGCCTACGAGCAGTACTTC. Its translation: CASSLEKGAYEQYF. The full variable domain, completed using reference TRBV18 and TRBJ2-7, is NAGVMQNPRHLVRRRGQEARLRCSPMKGHSHVYWYRQLPEEGLKFMVYLQKENIIDESGMPKERFSAEFPKEGPSILRIQQVVRGDSAAYFCASSLEKGAYEQYFGPGTRLTVT.